This passage covers 25 T cell receptor beta chains from one sample sequenced in a study of shared clonotypes between healthy human individuals. Data came from immunoSEQ multiplex PCR; TCRdb stores just in-frame clones and leaves some out. This sample carries 600,000 or so clones, approximately 95% of them seen once, and the ten largest clones take 0.11%. Naive CD8 cells comprised CD45RO-negative, CCR7-positively selected cells, excluding terminally differentiated effector memory CD45RA+ cells. Material: naive CD8+ T cells sorted from blood. The source of these receptors is a woman in her thirties in good health.

The chain employs TRBV29-1 and TRBJ2-7; D is uncertain. This CDR3 is 12 amino acids long. V dropped 4 bases and J dropped 2 bases, with 9 bases sitting between them. The germline V gene has CDR1 SQVTM and CDR2 ANQGSEA. CDR3 loop: CSVGPNPYEQYF. Written as DNA, the CDR3 is TGCAGCGTTGGTCCCAATCCCTACGAGCAGTACTTC.

This chain joins TRBV6-4 and TRBJ2-5; no definite D call. The CDR3 is 14 amino acids. CDR1 MRHNA and CDR2 SNTAGT come from the germline V gene. The CDR3: CARDERLYQETQYF. CDR3 in DNA: TGTGCTAGAGACGAGCGCCTGTACCAAGAGACCCAGTACTTC.

The chain joins TRBV5-1 to TRBJ2-3; possible D gene TRBD2, 5 bases. Deletions cut 0 bases from V and 0 bases from J, with 11 bases between. Germline V lookup: CDR1 SGHRS, CDR2 YFSETQ. This CDR3 comprises 16 residues. CDR3: CASSLEVRGSTDTQYF. CDR3 DNA: TGCGCCAGCAGCTTGGAGGTGCGAGGGAGCACAGATACGCAGTATTTT.

J is TRBJ2-1 and V is TRBV5-5; 16 nucleotides align to TRBD2. Germline assignment: CDR1 SGHKS and CDR2 YYEKEE (reference sequence). The length of the CDR3 is 20 residues. V shed 0 bases, J shed 1 base, and the junction held 7 bases outside the gene matches. The CDR3 nucleotides are TGTGCCAGCAGCTTGGCCCCCGGGACTAGCGGGAGGGGGTCCTACAATGAGCAGTTCTTC. It translates to CASSLAPGTSGRGSYNEQFF.

V and J are TRBV7-6 and TRBJ1-1; D gene ambiguous. CDR3 length: 17 amino acids. Trimming pared 1 base from V and 1 base from J, leaving 16 bases between. The germline V gene has CDR1 SGHVS and CDR2 FNYEAQ. In DNA form, the CDR3 reads TGTGCCAGCAGCTTAGATGGCGCTGGCAGTGAGAACACTGAAGCTTTCTTT. Its translation: CASSLDGAGSENTEAFF.

The chain joins TRBV28 to TRBJ1-5; 7 bases match TRBD1. The trim removed 7 bases at V and 4 bases at J, leaving 10 bases unmatched. Germline values: CDR1 MDHEN, CDR2 SYDVKM. The length of the CDR3 is 15 residues. The CDR3 reads CASTDTTGTNQPQHF. The DNA for the CDR3 is TGTGCCAGCACGGATACGACAGGGACTAATCAGCCCCAGCATTTT.

The chain joins TRBV27 to TRBJ2-2; D uncertain. The V gene lost 1 base and the J gene lost 4 bases, with 4 bases spanning the gap. The CDR3 runs 13 residues. Germline CDR1 and CDR2: MNHEY and SMNVEV (reference sequence). As DNA, the CDR3 is TGTGCCAGCAGTTTATTTCCCACCGGGGAGCTGTTTTTT. Translation gives CASSLFPTGELFF.

The V call is TRBV6-1, the J call TRBJ2-7; 10 nucleotides match TRBD2. V trimming: 1 base; J trimming: 4 bases; junction bases outside the gene matches: 4. This CDR3 is 15 amino acids long. The V gene's germline CDR1 is MNHNS and CDR2 SASEGT. This chain's CDR3 is CASSEGTSGPYEQYF. The CDR3, as DNA: TGTGCCAGCAGTGAAGGGACTAGCGGACCTTACGAGCAGTACTTC.

The chain uses TRBV28 and TRBJ1-1; tentatively, D is TRBD1 (5 bases). The CDR3 sequence is 15 residues long. Between the trimmed V and J ends, which lost 1 base and 2 bases, there was a span of 11 bases. Germline assignment: CDR1 MDHEN and CDR2 SYDVKM. CDR3 amino acids: CASSLYPQGNTEAFF. The CDR3 region has the DNA TGTGCCAGCAGTTTATATCCTCAGGGTAACACTGAAGCTTTCTTT.

This chain joins TRBV6-5 and TRBJ2-7, with D possibly being TRBD2 (6 bases). CDR3 size: 13 residues. Germline V gene lookup returns CDR1 MNHEY and CDR2 SVGAGI. With 1 base removed from V and 5 bases from J, the gap between germline ends came to 9 bases. The chain's CDR3 is CASSYWRDDEQYF. As DNA, the CDR3 is TGTGCCAGCAGTTACTGGAGGGATGACGAGCAGTACTTC.

The V call is TRBV2, the J call TRBJ2-5; possibly TRBD1 for D (5 bases). Deletions cut 4 bases from V and 4 bases from J, with 16 bases between. This CDR3 comprises 15 residues. In germline, CDR1 is SNHLY, CDR2 FYNNEI. The CDR3 region has the DNA TGTGCCAGCAGTGGGTCGGGCATAGACAGAGAGACCCAGTACTTC. Amino acids: CASSGSGIDRETQYF. Full variable domain (outside the CDR3, taken from reference TRBV2 and TRBJ2-5): EPEVTQTPSHQVTQMGQEVILRCVPISNHLYFYWYRQILGQKVEFLVSFYNNEISEKSEIFDDQFSVERPDGSNFTLKIRSTKLEDSAMYFCASSGSGIDRETQYFGPGTRLLVL.

The V and J genes are TRBV27 and TRBJ1-5; perhaps TRBD1 as D (6 bases). V lost 2 bases to trimming and J lost 4 bases, with 9 bases between them. The germline CDR1 and CDR2 sequences are MNHEY and SMNVEV (reference sequence). The CDR3 is 14 amino acids. CDR3 amino acids: CASSLRTENQPQHF. The CDR3 bases are TGTGCCAGCAGTTTACGGACAGAGAATCAGCCCCAGCATTTT.

The chain employs TRBV11-2 and TRBJ1-5; the D is unclear. Trimming took 4 bases from V and 6 from J, leaving 13 bases between them. The V gene's germline CDR1 is SGHAT and CDR2 FQNNGV. This CDR3 contains 14 residues. This chain's CDR3 is CASSSSASLQPQHF. CDR3 coding DNA: TGTGCCAGCAGCTCCTCGGCGAGTCTTCAGCCCCAGCATTTT.

The V gene is TRBV6-4, the J gene TRBJ1-3; perhaps TRBD1 as D (6 bases). The CDR3 consists of 15 residues. In germline, CDR1 is MRHNA, CDR2 SNTAGT. The V end was cut by 0 bases, the J end by 2 bases, with 8 bases between. CDR3 sequence: CASSDSSGAGNTIYF. CDR3 in DNA: TGTGCCAGCAGTGACTCCTCAGGGGCTGGAAACACCATATATTTT.

J is TRBJ1-1 and V is TRBV30; D is undetermined. Per germline, CDR1 GTSNPN and CDR2 SVGIG (reference sequence). Trimming pared 2 bases from V and 6 bases from J, leaving 10 bases between. The CDR3 covers 12 residues. The CDR3 DNA reads TGTGCCTGGAGTCAAGGGAGCGCTGAAGCTTTCTTT. This translates into CAWSQGSAEAFF.

The rearrangement uses TRBV6-5 and TRBJ2-7; D is uncertain. From germline, CDR1 is MNHEY and CDR2 SVGAGI. The CDR3 is 14 residues long. V lost 0 bases and J 1 base, leaving 7 bases between the germline ends. As DNA, the CDR3 is TGTGCCAGCAGTTACTCGGCATATTCCTACGAGCAGTACTTC. Its translation: CASSYSAYSYEQYF.

The chain carries TRBV7-8 and TRBJ2-7; the D gene is possibly TRBD2 (5 bases). The CDR3 totals 16 residues. Trimming stripped 1 base from V and 2 bases from J, with 15 bases between. Germline V gene sequence: CDR1 SGHVS, CDR2 FQNEAQ. CDR3 protein: CASSLVRAGGTYEQYF. The DNA for the CDR3 is TGTGCCAGCAGCTTAGTAAGGGCAGGAGGAACCTACGAGCAGTACTTC.

The rearrangement joins TRBV6-1 to TRBJ1-5; D call uncertain. Trimming shortened V by 1 base and J by 1 base, and 11 bases separated the two germline ends. CDR3 size: 16 residues. CDR1 and CDR2 from the germline V gene are MNHNS and SASEGT. CDR3 bases: TGTGCCAGCAGTGAAGAAGGGTGGGGAAGCAATCAGCCCCAGCATTTT. Protein: CASSEEGWGSNQPQHF.

This clone was recorded once. The CDR3 sequence: CASSLDGLAGTNTGELFF. The CDR3 nucleotides are TGTGCCAGCAGCTTAGATGGGTTAGCGGGCACGAACACCGGGGAGCTGTTTTTT. The gene calls are TRBV7-9 and TRBJ2-2; 7 positions agree with TRBD2. Germline lookup yields CDR1 SEHNR and CDR2 FQNEAQ (reference sequence). The CDR3 sequence is 18 residues long. With 1 base clipped from V and 0 bases from J, the junction kept 8 bases outside the gene matches.

V usage is TRBV19 and J usage is TRBJ2-7; TRBD2 is a possible D gene (5 bases). There are 14 residues in the CDR3. V was trimmed by 3 bases and J by 1 base, leaving 10 bases between them. CDR1 is LNHDA and CDR2 is SQIVND in the germline V gene (reference sequence). In DNA form, the CDR3 reads TGTGCCAGTAGTATGGTCGGAGGTTCCTACGAGCAGTACTTC. Its protein product is CASSMVGGSYEQYF.

The V gene is TRBV29-1, the J gene TRBJ1-1; D unclear. Between the trimmed V and J ends, which lost 7 bases and 0 bases, there was a span of 12 bases. Germline assignment: CDR1 SQVTM and CDR2 ANQGSEA. The CDR3 sequence is 13 residues long. CDR3 amino acids: CSGAGIMNTEAFF. The CDR3 DNA reads TGCAGCGGCGCGGGGATAATGAACACTGAAGCTTTCTTT.

The chain has TRBV19 and TRBJ2-1; TRBD2 aligns across 13 bases. Germline V gene sequence: CDR1 LNHDA, CDR2 SQIVND (reference sequence). The V segment lost 9 bases and the J segment 4 bases; nucleotides outside the gene matches: 12. This CDR3 has 17 residues. As DNA, the CDR3 is TGTGCCAGCTTCGGGACTAGCGGGACGCAAAGATACAATGAGCAGTTCTTC. This codes for CASFGTSGTQRYNEQFF.

The J gene is TRBJ2-7, the V gene TRBV27; a weak D match, TRBD1 (8 bases). Germline V gives CDR1 MNHEY, CDR2 SMNVEV (reference sequence). V lost 5 bases, J lost 7 bases, and 15 bases lay in between. This CDR3 comprises 13 residues. The CDR3 here is CASSLIQGGEQYF. The CDR3 nucleotides are TGTGCCAGCAGTCTCATACAGGGGGGGGAGCAGTACTTC.

The CDR3 reads CASSRGPQETQYF. The DNA for the CDR3 is TGCGCCAGCAGCAGGGGTCCCCAAGAGACCCAGTACTTC. The chain uses TRBV4-1 and TRBJ2-5, with D perhaps matching TRBD1 (5 bases). The CDR3 loop spans 13 amino acids. Germline V gene data show CDR1 as MGHRA and CDR2 as YSYEKL. V was trimmed by 5 bases and J by 1 base, leaving 8 bases between them.

V usage is TRBV28 and J usage is TRBJ2-3, with D perhaps TRBD1 (5 bases). This CDR3 contains 14 residues. The V end lost 6 bases, the J end lost 2 bases, and 12 bases lay between the germline ends. In germline, CDR1 is MDHEN, CDR2 SYDVKM. CDR3 bases: TGTGCCAGCAGCTTCGACAGAATCACAGATACGCAGTATTTT. Translated, it gives CASSFDRITDTQYF.